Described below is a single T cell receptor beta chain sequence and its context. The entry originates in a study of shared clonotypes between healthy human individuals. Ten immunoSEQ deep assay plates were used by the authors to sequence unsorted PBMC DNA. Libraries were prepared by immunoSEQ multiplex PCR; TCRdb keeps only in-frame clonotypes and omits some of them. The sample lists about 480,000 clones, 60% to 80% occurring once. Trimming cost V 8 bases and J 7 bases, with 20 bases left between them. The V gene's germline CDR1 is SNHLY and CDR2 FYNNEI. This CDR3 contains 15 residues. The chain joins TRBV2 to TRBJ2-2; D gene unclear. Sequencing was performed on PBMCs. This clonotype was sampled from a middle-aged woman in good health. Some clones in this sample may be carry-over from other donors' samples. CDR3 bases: TGTGCCAGCCGCGTGGGTCTCTTTGGGGTCGGGGAGCTGTTTTTT. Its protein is CASRVGLFGVGELFF.